A single sample gave rise to the 27 T cell receptor beta chains below, sequenced in a study of human T cells and chemical hapten exposure. The time point here: patch test 2, 6 weeks after DPC sensitization. Treatment here: therapeutic diphenylcyclopropenone sensitization with weekly scalp DPC. One entry per CDR3 protein results from TCRdb running MiXCR on the RACE reads. Of approximately 69,000 distinct CDR3 sequences in the sample, approximately 10% were seen once. The sequencing here drew on whole blood, taken in connection with sensitization to the hapten diphenylcyclopropenone (DPC). All receptors come from a woman between 50 and 59 years old with alopecia areata. Some clones in this sample may be carry-over from other donors' samples.

This clonotype was seen at least ten times. V usage is TRBV6-6 and J usage is TRBJ2-3, with 9 bases identical to TRBD2. This CDR3 is built from 15 residues. Germline lookup yields CDR1 MNHNY and CDR2 SVGAGI (reference sequence). The junction had 3 bases not matched to a gene; V was cut back by 2 bases and J by 3 bases. CDR3 sequence reads: CASSYAGLATDTQYF. CDR3 sequence (DNA): TGTGCCAGCAGTTACGCGGGACTAGCAACAGATACGCAGTATTTT.

This clonotype was observed a handful of times. The V gene is TRBV6-5, the J gene TRBJ2-1, with 8 bases lining up with TRBD2. Trimming cost V 6 bases and J 7 bases; bases outside gene matches: 17. The germline CDR1 and CDR2 sequences are MNHEY and SVGAGI. The CDR3 has 17 residues. In DNA form, the CDR3 reads TGTGCCAGCAGCGAACTAGGGAAAGCGGGAGATCTGAATGAGCAGTTCTTC. Its protein is CASSELGKAGDLNEQFF.

This clonotype was seen a handful of times. The chain combines TRBV12-5 with TRBJ1-5, with a tentative D call TRBD1 (6 bases). V gave up 1 base and J gave up 6 bases, with 22 bases separating them. The length of the CDR3 is 18 residues. Germline values: CDR1 LGHNT, CDR2 FRNRAP. CDR3: CASGLALQKTGMSQPQHF. The DNA for the CDR3 is TGTGCTAGTGGTTTGGCACTCCAGAAAACAGGGATGAGTCAGCCCCAGCATTTT.

This clonotype was seen at least ten times. The chain links TRBV29-1 to TRBJ2-5, with D possibly TRBD2 on 5 matching bases. This CDR3 comprises 12 residues. Between the trimmed V and J ends, which lost 5 bases and 1 base, there was a span of 8 bases. CDR1 is SQVTM and CDR2 is ANQGSEA in the germline V gene. The DNA for the CDR3 is TGCAGCGTTCCCCGGGGCCAAGAGACCCAGTACTTC. Protein product: CSVPRGQETQYF.

This clonotype was counted many times. The chain joins TRBV7-6 to TRBJ1-2; D perhaps matches TRBD1 (5 bases). The CDR3 has 16 residues. Looked up from germline, CDR1 is SGHVS and CDR2 is FNYEAQ. V was shortened by 5 bases and J by 4 bases, with 20 bases between the two germline ends. The CDR3 DNA sequence: TGTGCCAGCAGCCCCATGCCCCTGCAGGGTGGCTATGGCTACACCTTC. Protein: CASSPMPLQGGYGYTF. Drawing the rest from reference TRBV7-6 and TRBJ1-2, the complete variable domain is GAGVSQSPRYKVTKRGQDVALRCDPISGHVSLYWYRQALGQGPEFLTYFNYEAQQDKSGLPNDRFSAERPEGSISTLTIQRTEQRDSAMYRCASSPMPLQGGYGYTFGSGTRLTVV.

The J gene is TRBJ1-1, the V gene TRBV29-1; D possibly corresponds to TRBD1 (5 bases). CDR3 length: 14 amino acids. V was shortened by 7 bases and J by 0 bases, with 15 bases between the two germline ends. Germline V lookup: CDR1 SQVTM, CDR2 ANQGSEA. Written as DNA, the CDR3 is TGCAGCGCTAGACAGACTAGTATGAACACTGAAGCTTTCTTT. Translated, it gives CSARQTSMNTEAFF.

At least ten counts were recorded for this clonotype. The genes are TRBV7-6 and TRBJ2-5; a weak D match, TRBD2 (5 bases). The CDR3 is made up of 13 amino acids. V lost 3 bases to trimming and J lost 5 bases, with 10 bases between them. CDR1 is SGHVS and CDR2 is FNYEAQ in the germline V gene. In nucleotides, the CDR3 is TGTGCCAGCAGCTTCGGGAAGGACGAGACCCAGTACTTC. As protein: CASSFGKDETQYF.

This clonotype was counted only a few times. The chain carries TRBV29-1 and TRBJ2-1; no firm D call. Germline CDR1 SQVTM, CDR2 ANQGSEA. Between the trimmed V and J ends, which lost 0 bases and 7 bases, there was a span of 13 bases. The CDR3 consists of 14 residues. CDR3 in DNA: TGCAGCGTTGAAGACGGACGGGTGGGAAATGAGCAGTTCTTC. Residues: CSVEDGRVGNEQFF.

This clonotype occurred a few times. The V and J genes are TRBV4-2 and TRBJ2-1; 10 nucleotides line up with TRBD2. The CDR3 extends over 17 amino acids. With 0 bases clipped from V and 8 bases from J, the junction kept 10 bases outside the gene matches. The germline V gene has CDR1 LGHNA and CDR2 YNFKEQ. The CDR3 DNA reads TGTGCCAGCAGCCAAGATCAGGCTAGCGGGAGTTGGGATGAGCAGTTCTTC. Its translation: CASSQDQASGSWDEQFF.

This clonotype was detected only a few times. The chain links TRBV29-1 to TRBJ2-1; TRBD2 aligns across 10 bases. This CDR3 comprises 13 residues. J was trimmed by 9 bases and V by 4 bases; bases with no gene match: 6. The germline gives CDR1 SQVTM, CDR2 ANQGSEA. CDR3: CSVGLAGVSEQFF. For the CDR3, the DNA is TGCAGCGTTGGGCTAGCGGGAGTTAGTGAGCAGTTCTTC.

As regards this clonotype: Just one base apart from a much larger clone, this may be a read error. The chain couples TRBV2 to TRBJ1-2, with a weak D call TRBD1 (6 bases). Trimming shortened V by 4 bases and J by 6 bases, and 6 bases separated the two germline ends. This CDR3 is 11 amino acids long. Germline CDR1 SNHLY, CDR2 FYNNEI. CDR3 nucleotides: TGTGCCAGCAGTGCAGGGGATGGCTACACCTTC. It specifies CASSAGDGYTF. The entire variable domain, with the rest obtained from reference TRBV2 and TRBJ1-2, is as follows: EPEVTQTPSHQVTQMGQEVILRCVPISNHLYFYWYRQILGQKVEFLVSFYNNEISEKSEIFDDQFSVERPDGSNFTLKIRSTKLEDSAMYFCASSAGDGYTFGSGTRLTVV.

This sequence joins TRBV3-1 and TRBJ2-3; TRBD2 agrees at 9 bases. Germline values: CDR1 LGHDT, CDR2 YNNKEL (reference sequence). The V and J ends lost 4 bases and 2 bases, in that order; junction bases with no gene match: 10. CDR3 length: 17 residues. In nucleotides, the CDR3 is TGTGCCAGCAGCCCCATGAGGCGGGAGGGATACACAGATACGCAGTATTTT. This encodes CASSPMRREGYTDTQYF.

In its sample, this clonotype was seen many times. The rearrangement links TRBV6-2 or TRBV6-3 to TRBJ1-1; 9 nucleotides line up with TRBD1. Trimming took 6 bases from V and 0 from J; bases not matched to a gene: 8. The CDR3 contains 16 residues. Germline loops: CDR1 MNHEY, CDR2 SVGEGT. The CDR3 region is CASRLTGGRMNTEAFF. In DNA form, the CDR3 reads TGTGCCAGCAGACTTACAGGGGGCCGGATGAACACTGAAGCTTTCTTT.

This clonotype has a count of ten or more. V and J are TRBV3-1 and TRBJ2-2; D ambiguous. CDR3 length equals 13 residues. Germline CDR1 reads LGHDT; CDR2 reads YNNKEL (reference sequence). Between the trimmed V and J ends, which lost 4 bases and 4 bases, there was a span of 7 bases. CDR3 DNA: TGTGCCAGCAGCCCTTGGGTCACCGGGGAGCTGTTTTTT. Translated, it gives CASSPWVTGELFF.

V usage is TRBV28 and J usage is TRBJ2-3, with D unclear. Trimming removed 4 bases from V and 0 bases from J, with 5 bases in between. CDR1 MDHEN and CDR2 SYDVKM come from the germline V gene. This CDR3 region has 13 residues. CDR3 bases: TGTGCCAGCAGTTCTCCTAGCACAGATACGCAGTATTTT. It yields the protein CASSSPSTDTQYF. The complete variable domain, with remaining parts taken from reference TRBV28 and TRBJ2-3, reads DVKVTQSSRYLVKRTGEKVFLECVQDMDHENMFWYRQDPGLGLRLIYFSYDVKMKEKGDIPEGYSVSREKKERFSLILESASTNQTSMYLCASSSPSTDTQYFGPGTRLTVL.

This clonotype turned up a few times. This chain joins TRBV29-1 and TRBJ2-5; a weak D match, TRBD2 (6 bases). Germline V gives CDR1 SQVTM, CDR2 ANQGSEA. The CDR3 totals 10 residues. V was pared by 6 bases and J by 5 bases, with 7 bases between. The CDR3 sequence: CSVAGETQYF. DNA of the CDR3: TGCAGCGTCGCGGGGGAGACCCAGTACTTC.

In this sample, this clonotype turned up a few times. One junction end does not reproduce the germline sequence, and a read error may be involved. The gene calls are TRBV9 and TRBJ1-1; 7 bases fit TRBD1. The CDR3 runs to 16 residues. Germline loops: CDR1 SGDLS, CDR2 YYNGEE. The CDR3 is CASTPRAGGPNAEAFF. The CDR3 nucleotides are TGTGCCAGCACCCCACGAGCAGGGGGTCCGAACGCTGAAGCTTTCTTT.

Ten or more counts support this clonotype. CDR3 DNA sequence: TGTGCCAGCAGCCGACACACCCCCTCTCAGGTTTCTGAAGCTTTCTTT. It is translated as CASSRHTPSQVSEAFF. The chain joins TRBV6-6 to TRBJ1-1; no definite D call. Trimming stripped 6 bases from V and 6 bases from J, with 23 bases between. The V gene's germline CDR1 is MNHNY and CDR2 SVGAGI (reference sequence). This CDR3 has 16 amino acids.

This clonotype was counted many times. The chain has TRBV7-9 and TRBJ2-3; possibly TRBD2 for D (5 bases). This CDR3 is 15 amino acids long. Germline V CDR1 and CDR2: SEHNR, FQNEAQ (reference sequence). V lost 1 base to trimming and J lost 5 bases, with 13 bases between them. The CDR3 DNA reads as TGTGCCAGCAGCTTAGAGAGCGGCCCCCGAGATACGCAGTATTTT. Amino acids: CASSLESGPRDTQYF.

V usage is TRBV15 and J usage is TRBJ2-3, with TRBD2 matching over 8 bases. The length of the CDR3 is 16 residues. Germline trimming cut 1 base from V and 0 bases from J; bases unmatched to any gene: 3. CDR1 is LNHNV and CDR2 is YYDKDF in the germline V gene (reference sequence). The CDR3 sequence: CATSRGLALSTDTQYF. The CDR3 nucleotides are TGTGCCACCAGCAGAGGACTAGCGCTCAGCACAGATACGCAGTATTTT.

This clonotype came up many times. The chain has TRBV7-9 and TRBJ2-3; perhaps TRBD1 as D (6 bases). This CDR3 comprises 15 residues. Germline CDR1 reads SEHNR; CDR2 reads FQNEAQ (reference sequence). The ends were cut back, 3 bases at V and 2 bases at J, with 12 bases in the middle. This CDR3 reads CASSFDRWSTDTQYF. The CDR3, as DNA: TGTGCCAGCAGCTTCGACAGGTGGTCCACAGATACGCAGTATTTT. Full variable domain (outside the CDR3, taken from reference TRBV7-9 and TRBJ2-3): DTGVSQNPRHKITKRGQNVTFRCDPISEHNRLYWYRQTLGQGPEFLTYFQNEAQLEKSRLLSDRFSAERPKGSFSTLEIQRTEQGDSAMYLCASSFDRWSTDTQYFGPGTRLTVL.

This clonotype was counted at least ten times. The rearrangement uses TRBV20-1 and TRBJ2-7; perhaps TRBD2 as D (7 bases). The CDR3 spans 15 residues. The germline V gene encodes CDR1 DFQATT and CDR2 SNEGSKA (reference sequence). V dropped 4 bases and J dropped 5 bases, with 21 bases sitting between them. For the CDR3, the DNA is TGCAGTGCTACCCCAACAGGGAGGGAGATCCACGAGCAGTACTTC. This encodes CSATPTGREIHEQYF.

This clonotype was seen more than once but under ten times. V is TRBV11-2 and J is TRBJ2-4; unclear D gene. V lost 0 bases, J lost 15 bases, and 9 bases lay in between. The germline V gene has CDR1 SGHAT and CDR2 FQNNGV. The length of the CDR3 is 11 residues. The CDR3 is CASSLENHLYF. The CDR3 region has the DNA TGTGCCAGCAGCTTAGAAAACCATCTGTACTTC.

This clonotype was seen at least ten times. The chain couples TRBV19 to TRBJ2-7; 7 bases fit TRBD1. This CDR3 is 16 amino acids long. Trimming at V came to 4 bases and at J to 1 base, leaving 10 bases not matched to a gene. In germline, CDR1 is LNHDA, CDR2 SQIVND (reference sequence). This CDR3 is CASSRTWDSKSYEQYF. DNA for the CDR3: TGTGCCAGTAGTAGAACCTGGGACAGCAAATCCTACGAGCAGTACTTC.

This clonotype was detected a few times. Here the CDR3 DNA reads TGTGCTAGTGGGCATGGGGATTCGACTAATGAAAAACTGTTTTTT. It codes for CASGHGDSTNEKLFF. The V and J genes are TRBV12-5 and TRBJ1-4; D is unresolved. The CDR3 has 15 amino acids. From germline, CDR1 is LGHNT and CDR2 FRNRAP. V lost 6 bases, J lost 2 bases, and 13 bases lay in between.

This clonotype was counted only a few times. Relative to the germline gene, one junction end is altered; a read error may explain this. V is TRBV24-1 and J is TRBJ2-1; D is undetermined. The CDR3 has 16 amino acids. Germline V CDR1 and CDR2: KGHDR, SFDVKD. The CDR3, as DNA: TGTGCCACCGGTGATATGGGAAAGAGCTCCTACAATGAGCAGTTCTTC. It specifies CATGDMGKSSYNEQFF.

This chain links TRBV11-2 with TRBJ1-1; perhaps TRBD1 as D (5 bases). Germline V gives CDR1 SGHAT, CDR2 FQNNGV. The germline V and J ends were trimmed by 6 bases and 1 base, with 9 bases remaining between them. This CDR3 has 13 residues. CDR3 loop: CASRRTGNTEAFF. The DNA of the CDR3 is TGTGCCAGCAGACGTACAGGGAACACTGAAGCTTTCTTT.